The 21 T cell receptor beta chains below come from one sample, sequenced in a study of T cells in Graves' hyperthyroidism and ophthalmopathy. What was amplified from RNA transcripts were TCR beta CDR3 regions. The HTBI primer set served for first-round RT-PCR of the TCR CDR3. MiXCR was run by TCRdb on the multiplex PCR reads, yielding one entry per CDR3 protein. This sample has some 510,000 distinct CDR3 sequences, with about 45% found just once. The specimen sequenced was peripheral blood or thyroid tissue (not recorded which). The receptors stem from a woman under 30 with Graves' hyperthyroidism.

This clonotype was detected many times. The J gene is TRBJ1-6, the V gene TRBV7-9, with D maybe TRBD1 (5 bases). The V gene lost 6 bases and the J gene lost 10 bases, with 10 bases spanning the gap. This CDR3 contains 12 residues. Germline-derived CDR1 and CDR2 are SEHNR and FQNEAQ (reference sequence). The CDR3 loop reads CASSLGESPLHF. For the CDR3, the DNA is TGTGCCAGCAGTTTGGGGGAATCACCCCTCCACTTT.

This clonotype was seen repeatedly, ten times or more. The chain joins TRBV12-3 or TRBV12-4 to TRBJ2-5; a possible D gene is TRBD1 (7 bases). This CDR3 has 13 amino acids. The V end lost 5 bases, the J end lost 5 bases, and 12 bases lay between the germline ends. CDR3 nucleotide sequence: TGTGCCAGCAGTCGACAGGGACTGGAGACCCAGTACTTC. Its protein is CASSRQGLETQYF.

This clonotype occurred a few times. The chain carries TRBV7-9 and TRBJ2-7, with 8 bases aligning to TRBD1. V shed 2 bases and J 3 bases; nucleotides not matched to a gene: 6. The CDR3 has 15 amino acids. The germline V gene encodes CDR1 SEHNR and CDR2 FQNEAQ (reference sequence). In DNA, the CDR3 is TGTGCCAGCAGCTTAATTGGTGGACAGGGCTACGAGCAGTACTTC. Its translation: CASSLIGGQGYEQYF. Full variable domain (rest looked up from reference TRBV7-9 and TRBJ2-7): DTGVSQNPRHKITKRGQNVTFRCDPISEHNRLYWYRQTLGQGPEFLTYFQNEAQLEKSRLLSDRFSAERPKGSFSTLEIQRTEQGDSAMYLCASSLIGGQGYEQYFGPGTRLTVT.

Worth noting for this clonotype: This sequence may be a read error, since a much larger clone differs from it by one base. This chain links TRBV7-6 with TRBJ2-7, with D possibly called TRBD1 or TRBD2 (5 bases each). Trimming removed 5 bases at V and 2 bases at J, with 10 bases between. Germline V gives CDR1 SGHVS, CDR2 FNYEAQ. The CDR3 runs 13 residues. The CDR3 DNA reads as TGTGCCAGCAGCGGGGACGGAGCCTACGAGCAGTACTTC. Translation gives CASSGDGAYEQYF.

The chain combines TRBV29-1 with TRBJ1-3; D remains ambiguous. With 8 bases removed from V and 0 bases from J, the gap between germline ends came to 11 bases. Germline assignment: CDR1 SQVTM and CDR2 ANQGSEA. The CDR3 has 13 amino acids. The DNA of the CDR3 is TGCAGCCGAGACGGATACTCTGGAAACACCATATATTTT. As protein: CSRDGYSGNTIYF.

This clonotype was recorded a few times. CDR3 nucleotide sequence: TGTGCCACCAGTGATGAGTTGAACGAGCAGTACTTC. It encodes CATSDELNEQYF. This rearrangement joins TRBV24-1 to TRBJ2-7; D unresolved. The CDR3 has 12 amino acids. CDR1 is KGHDR and CDR2 is SFDVKD in the germline V gene. Trimming pared 3 bases from V and 5 bases from J, leaving 7 bases between.

This clonotype showed up just a few times. V usage is TRBV19 and J usage is TRBJ1-5; no firm D call. This CDR3 region has 18 residues. Trimming removed 3 bases at V and 4 bases at J, with 22 bases between. Germline CDR1 is LNHDA and CDR2 is SQIVND (reference sequence). CDR3 nucleotide sequence: TGTGCCAGTAGTATTCCCCCGTCGGGGAACGGCAAAAATCAGCCCCAGCATTTT. Amino acids: CASSIPPSGNGKNQPQHF.

The rearrangement links TRBV29-1 to TRBJ2-5, with 8 positions matching TRBD2. The CDR3 covers 13 residues. V lost 8 bases and J lost 5; bases outside the gene matches: 10. Germline V gene sequence: CDR1 SQVTM, CDR2 ANQGSEA. The CDR3: CSSVMREEETQYF. For the CDR3, the DNA is TGCAGCAGTGTCATGCGGGAGGAGGAGACCCAGTACTTC.

The CDR3 protein is CASTARTGELFF. The CDR3 nucleotides read TGTGCCAGCACTGCCCGGACAGGGGAGCTGTTTTTT. The V gene is TRBV2, the J gene TRBJ2-2, with D possibly TRBD1 on 5 matching bases. V gave up 7 bases and J gave up 8 bases, with 11 bases separating them. Germline CDR1 and CDR2: SNHLY and FYNNEI. There are 12 residues in the CDR3.

This clonotype has just one count. The chain links TRBV2 to TRBJ1-2, with D possibly matching TRBD1 (5 bases). Trimming took off 6 bases at V and 7 bases at J, with 21 bases between the two ends. CDR3 size: 15 residues. Germline CDR1 is SNHLY and CDR2 is FYNNEI. The CDR3 DNA reads TGTGCCAGCAGCCAACTTGCGGGAGGGGTGAGTGGCTACACCTTC. It translates to CASSQLAGGVSGYTF. Variable domain in full (rest from reference TRBV2 and TRBJ1-2): EPEVTQTPSHQVTQMGQEVILRCVPISNHLYFYWYRQILGQKVEFLVSFYNNEISEKSEIFDDQFSVERPDGSNFTLKIRSTKLEDSAMYFCASSQLAGGVSGYTFGSGTRLTVV.

This clonotype was detected only a few times. The rearrangement links TRBV29-1 to TRBJ2-7, with D unclear. V lost 3 bases to trimming and J lost 4 bases, with 10 bases between them. The CDR3 runs to 12 residues. Germline V gene data show CDR1 as SQVTM and CDR2 as ANQGSEA. CDR3 sequence: CSVELPGYEQYF. The CDR3 nucleotides read TGCAGCGTTGAGCTGCCCGGGTACGAGCAGTACTTC.

J is TRBJ2-7 and V is TRBV7-8; 7 nucleotides line up with TRBD2. Losses at the gene ends were 4 bases for V and 3 bases for J; bases not matched to a gene: 6. Germline V lookup: CDR1 SGHVS, CDR2 FQNEAQ. CDR3 length equals 14 residues. The CDR3 DNA reads as TGTGCCAGCAGCTCTGGGGGGGATGGCTACGAGCAGTACTTC. This sequence encodes CASSSGGDGYEQYF.

On this clonotype itself: This is likely a read error, given that the CDR3 carries no conserved phenylalanine or tryptophan at its end. The CDR3 DNA follows: TGTGCCAGCAGTCCCCGGGGAGGGAAGGTGGAGACCCAGTACCTC. It yields the protein CASSPRGGKVETQYL. The chain is built from TRBV2 and TRBJ2-5; 7 bases agree with TRBD2. The trim removed 5 bases at V and 5 bases at J, leaving 11 bases unmatched. The CDR3 spans 15 residues. Germline V lookup: CDR1 SNHLY, CDR2 FYNNEI.

This clonotype showed up just once. The chain employs TRBV15 and TRBJ1-1; no firm D call. In germline, CDR1 is LNHNV, CDR2 YYDKDF (reference sequence). CDR3 length equals 13 residues. The ends were cut back, 0 bases at V and 8 bases at J, with 10 bases in the middle. This CDR3 is CATSRDFAGEAFF. The CDR3 DNA follows: TGTGCCACCAGCAGAGATTTCGCGGGGGAAGCTTTCTTT. The full variable domain, in which reference TRBV15 and TRBJ1-1 provide the parts outside the CDR3, is DAMVIQNPRYQVTQFGKPVTLSCSQTLNHNVMYWYQQKSSQAPKLLFHYYDKDFNNEADTPDNFQSRRPNTSFCFLDIRSPGLGDTAMYLCATSRDFAGEAFFGQGTRLTVV.

The gene calls are TRBV25-1 and TRBJ1-3, with no clear D. The CDR3 sequence is 14 residues long. Trimming took 6 bases from V and 3 from J, leaving 12 bases between them. Germline values: CDR1 MGHDK, CDR2 SYGVNS. CDR3 region: CASRPAGLGNTIYF. CDR3 coding DNA: TGTGCCAGCAGGCCAGCGGGTCTTGGAAACACCATATATTTT.

This chain joins TRBV20-1 and TRBJ1-5, with D possibly matching TRBD1 (6 bases). The CDR3 runs 13 residues. V was clipped by 4 bases and J by 1 base, with 8 bases between them. Germline V lookup: CDR1 DFQATT, CDR2 SNEGSKA (reference sequence). CDR3 sequence: CSATGASNQPQHF. For the CDR3, the DNA is TGCAGTGCTACAGGGGCCAGCAATCAGCCCCAGCATTTT.

This clonotype was detected only a few times. The V gene is TRBV7-9, the J gene TRBJ2-2; 9 nucleotides agree with TRBD2. V gave up 5 bases and J gave up 1 base; unmatched junction bases: 5. Germline CDR1 and CDR2: SEHNR and FQNEAQ (reference sequence). The CDR3 spans 16 residues. The DNA for the CDR3 is TGTGCCAGCAGCCCCCTAGCGGGACAGAACACCGGGGAGCTGTTTTTT. Protein product: CASSPLAGQNTGELFF.

The J gene is TRBJ1-2, the V gene TRBV20-1; TRBD1 might be the D (5 bases). CDR1 and CDR2 from the germline V gene are DFQATT and SNEGSKA (reference sequence). The CDR3 consists of 16 residues. Trimming took off 5 bases at V and 2 bases at J, with 21 bases between the two ends. The CDR3 DNA is TGCAGTGCTCCCCGTCTGGGGCAGCTCCTAAACTATGGCTACACCTTC. The encoded protein is CSAPRLGQLLNYGYTF.

The rearrangement uses TRBV20-1 and TRBJ1-1, with TRBD1 matching 9 bases. With 4 bases clipped from V and 4 bases from J, the junction kept 1 base outside the gene matches. CDR1 is DFQATT, CDR2 SNEGSKA, per germline (reference sequence). This CDR3 comprises 12 residues. CDR3 sequence reads: CSAMDRGTEAFF. CDR3 coding DNA: TGCAGTGCTATGGACAGGGGCACTGAAGCTTTCTTT.

The V call is TRBV7-8, the J call TRBJ2-7, with D maybe TRBD2 (6 bases). Trimming stripped 8 bases from V and 3 bases from J, with 11 bases between. The CDR3 length is 12 residues. The germline CDR1 and CDR2 sequences are SGHVS and FQNEAQ. The CDR3 loop is CASRGWDYEQYF. The DNA for the CDR3 is TGTGCCAGCCGGGGGTGGGACTACGAGCAGTACTTC.

The rearrangement joins TRBV2 to TRBJ2-6, with TRBD1 as a possible D gene (5 bases). Germline V gives CDR1 SNHLY, CDR2 FYNNEI. The CDR3 runs 16 residues. V was cut by 6 bases and J by 0 bases, with 12 bases left in between. CDR3 region: CASSSQDSSGANVLTF. The CDR3 nucleotides read TGTGCCAGCAGCAGCCAAGACAGCTCTGGGGCCAACGTCCTGACTTTC.